The sequence of this TCR beta chain was determined in a study of cytomegalovirus exposure and HLA in healthy donors. Overall study results and limits: In a later analysis, across HLA loci, associated TCR counts were highest for DRB1, lowest for HLA-C.

This clone was seen more than once but under ten times. Its antigen is currently unknown. Relative to the germline gene, one junction end is altered; a read error may explain this. The sample carries other DNA sequences with the same CDR3. The PCR had 60 Vbeta and 13 Jbeta primers. TCRdb's copy holds only in-frame clones and misses some; the assay was immunoSEQ multiplex PCR. The sample includes about 190,000 clones, 60% to 85% seen only once; the top ten take around 1.6%. The CDR3 totals 16 residues. CDR1 and CDR2 (germline): SGHRS, YFSETQ. V gene TRBV5-1 combines with J gene TRBJ1-1; D may be TRBD1 (6 bases). The sequence was collected from a woman aged 18-29 years in good health and CMV-seronegative. The sample was PBMCs. CDR3 region: CASSPLGGPGDTEAFF. For the CDR3, the DNA is TGCGCCAGCAGCCCCCTAGGGGGACCAGGGGACACTGAGGCTTTCTTT.